This is a list of T cell receptor beta chains from one sample in a study of shared clonotypes between healthy human individuals. Some clones are missing from TCRdb's copy, which holds only in-frame ones; the method was immunoSEQ multiplex PCR. The sample holds more than 2 million clones, roughly 96% seen once. Input material: naive CD4+ T cells sorted from blood. Receptors originate from a man aged 18-30 years in good health. Both conserved end residues are part of each CDR3. A D gene is named only where the DNA matches it firmly. Size values are once, few and many counts, or a class for expanded clones, and some rows have none.

-,TRBD2,TRBJ2-1,TRBV11-3,TGTGCCAGCAGCTTAATCGGGGGGGCAGCGTACAATGAGCAGTTCTTC,CASSLIGGAAYNEQFF
once,TRBD1,TRBJ1-5,TRBV30,TGTGCCTGGGCTACAGGGGGCAATCAGCCCCAGCATTTT,CAWATGGNQPQHF
-,TRBD2,TRBJ2-3,TRBV6-6,TGTGCCAGCAGTTCCGGGACTAGCGAAAGCACAGATACGCAGTATTTT,CASSSGTSESTDTQYF
-,-,TRBJ2-2,TRBV5-1,TGCGCCAGCAGCTTCAGAAGTAACACCGGGGAGCTGTTTTTT,CASSFRSNTGELFF
-,-,TRBJ2-1,TRBV18,TGTGCCAGCTCACCCCCGACTAGTCAGGGTCTAAATGAGCAGTTCTTC,CASSPPTSQGLNEQFF
-,-,TRBJ2-4,TRBV6-1,TGTGCCAGCAGTGAACTGTGGGGGATGAAGATTCAGTACTTC,CASSELWGMKIQYF
-,TRBD1,TRBJ2-7,TRBV18,TGTGCCAGCTCCCTCGGGACAGGCGAGCAGTACTTC,CASSLGTGEQYF
once,TRBD1,TRBJ1-2,TRBV6-5,TGTGCCAGCAGACGACAGGGTGCTAACTATGGCTACACCTTC,CASRRQGANYGYTF
-,TRBD1,TRBJ1-5,TRBV28,TGTGCCAGCAGTTTCTCGGGACAGCAAGGCAATCAGCCCCAGCATTTT,CASSFSGQQGNQPQHF
-,-,TRBJ1-2,TRBV2,TGTGCCAGCAGTGAGCAGGGGCCCGGCTACACCTTC,CASSEQGPGYTF
-,-,TRBJ1-1,TRBV5-1,TGCGCCAGCAGCTCTCGGGGGTTGAACACTGAAGCTTTCTTT,CASSSRGLNTEAFF
-,-,TRBJ2-3,TRBV6-6,TGTGCCAGCAGCCCCGGACGGGGTAAAGGCACAGATACGCAGTATTTT,CASSPGRGKGTDTQYF